A selection of T cell receptor beta chains follows, all from one sample in a study of Graves' ophthalmopathy and Graves' hyperthyroidism. TCRdb reprocessed the multiplex PCR reads with MiXCR, giving one entry per CDR3 protein. The sample includes 650,000 to 900,000 distinct CDR3 sequences, roughly two fifths seen only once; the top ten take around 40%. The sequencing sample was made of peripheral blood. The receptors stem from an adult man with Graves' ophthalmopathy. CDR3s include the opening cysteine and the closing phenylalanine or tryptophan. Fields, in order: CDR3 protein, CDR3 DNA, V gene, J gene, D gene, clone size. A D gene is named only where the DNA matches it firmly. For some rows the clone size is stated as once, few or many, or as a class when expanded; others skip it.

CDR3: CSASEPGHRNQPQHF
DNA: TGCAGTGCTAGCGAACCGGGACACCGAAATCAGCCCCAGCATTTT
V: TRBV20-1
J: TRBJ1-5
D: .
size: .

CDR3: CASSYTPGQNPAGPRPGANVLTF
DNA: TGTGCCAGCAGCTATACTCCGGGACAGAACCCGGCGGGGCCAAGGCCTGGGGCCAACGTCCTGACTTTC
V: TRBV7-9
J: TRBJ2-6
D: .
size: .

CDR3: CASSLDGSFSQYF
DNA: TGTGCCAGCAGCTTAGATGGCAGCTTTTCGCAGTACTTC
V: TRBV7-9
J: TRBJ2-7
D: .
size: .

CDR3: CASSVDDRDRNQPQHF
DNA: TGTGCCAGCAGCGTGGATGACAGGGATCGCAATCAGCCCCAGCATTTT
V: TRBV25-1
J: TRBJ1-5
D: TRBD1
size: .

CDR3: CSVQQGSLNQHF
DNA: TGCAGCGTCCAACAGGGGTCGCTGAATCAGCATTTT
V: TRBV29-1
J: TRBJ1-5
D: TRBD1
size: .

CDR3: CASSLTGGVQETQYF
DNA: TGTGCCAGCAGCTTAACGGGGGGAGTCCAAGAGACCCAGTACTTC
V: TRBV11-1
J: TRBJ2-5
D: TRBD2
size: few

CDR3: CASSGCMNTEAFF
DNA: TGTGCTAGCAGTGGATGCATGAACACTGAAGCTTTCTTT
V: TRBV25-1
J: TRBJ1-1
D: .
size: .

CDR3: CASSFTKTQYF
DNA: TGTGCCAGCAGCTTTACTAAGACCCAGTACTTC
V: TRBV7-2
J: TRBJ2-5
D: .
size: .

CDR3: CSVEFGSGSSEQYF
DNA: TGCAGCGTTGAGTTTGGAAGCGGGAGTAGCGAGCAGTACTTC
V: TRBV29-1
J: TRBJ2-7
D: TRBD2
size: .

CDR3: CASSPLDDRVKGGEQYF
DNA: TGTGCCAGCAGCCCACTAGACGACAGGGTCAAAGGTGGCGAGCAGTACTTC
V: TRBV7-8
J: TRBJ2-7
D: TRBD1
size: .

CDR3: CASSPSGGGWGNQPQHF
DNA: TGTGCCAGCAGCCCCTCTGGGGGAGGGTGGGGCAATCAGCCCCAGCATTTT
V: TRBV7-2
J: TRBJ1-5
D: .
size: .

CDR3: CSARDGAVQETQYF
DNA: TGCAGTGCTAGAGATGGGGCAGTGCAAGAGACCCAGTACTTC
V: TRBV20-1
J: TRBJ2-5
D: .
size: few

CDR3: CASSSGGTPQETQYF
DNA: TGTGCCAGCTCTTCGGGCGGGACCCCCCAAGAGACCCAGTACTTC
V: TRBV2
J: TRBJ2-5
D: .
size: many

CDR3: CASSMTNTEAFF
DNA: TGTGCCAGTAGTATGACGAACACTGAAGCTTTCTTT
V: TRBV19
J: TRBJ1-1
D: .
size: .

CDR3: CAISQDRGPIGEQYF
DNA: TGTGCCATCAGTCAGGACAGGGGGCCGATAGGCGAGCAGTACTTC
V: TRBV10-3
J: TRBJ2-7
D: TRBD1
size: .

CDR3: CSARDVGPSGVRSYEQYF
DNA: TGCAGTGCTAGAGATGTTGGACCTAGCGGAGTCCGCTCCTACGAGCAGTACTTC
V: TRBV20-1
J: TRBJ2-7
D: TRBD2
size: few

CDR3: CATSPSLGTGEKLFF
DNA: TGTGCCACCAGCCCCTCGCTGGGTACGGGAGAAAAACTGTTTTTT
V: TRBV15
J: TRBJ1-4
D: .
size: many

CDR3: CASTPFVLSGNSPLHF
DNA: TGTGCCAGCACCCCTTTTGTACTCTCGGGAAATTCACCCCTCCACTTT
V: TRBV25-1
J: TRBJ1-6
D: .
size: .

CDR3: CASSPRWAEANVLTF
DNA: TGTGCCAGTAGCCCGAGGTGGGCGGAGGCCAACGTCCTGACTTTC
V: TRBV19
J: TRBJ2-6
D: .
size: many

CDR3: CASSTRTSGGYEQYF
DNA: TGTGCCAGCAGCACACGGACTAGCGGGGGCTACGAGCAGTACTTC
V: TRBV5-4
J: TRBJ2-7
D: TRBD2
size: .

CDR3: CASRLGLAGGPRSYEQYF
DNA: TGTGCCAGCAGACTCGGACTAGCGGGGGGCCCTCGCTCCTACGAGCAGTACTTC
V: TRBV2
J: TRBJ2-7
D: TRBD2
size: few

CDR3: CASSLLWASGHYEQYF
DNA: TGTGCCAGCAGCTTGCTTTGGGCCTCGGGCCACTACGAGCAGTACTTC
V: TRBV11-2
J: TRBJ2-7
D: .
size: few

CDR3: CATSTQGFSGNTIYF
DNA: TGTGCCACCAGCACCCAGGGTTTCTCTGGAAACACCATATATTTT
V: TRBV15
J: TRBJ1-3
D: .
size: many

CDR3: CATSRVVAFF
DNA: TGTGCCACCAGCAGGGTAGTCGCTTTCTTT
V: TRBV12-3/TRBV12-4
J: TRBJ1-1
D: .
size: many

CDR3: CASSTQTSGVLYEQYF
DNA: TGTGCCAGCAGCACACAAACTAGCGGGGTACTCTACGAGCAGTACTTC
V: TRBV10-3
J: TRBJ2-7
D: TRBD2
size: .

CDR3: CASGQRGPIFDGYTF
DNA: TGTGCCAGCGGCCAACGGGGACCGATATTCGATGGCTACACCTTC
V: TRBV4-2
J: TRBJ1-2
D: .
size: .

CDR3: CASSLGTSGANTGELFF
DNA: TGTGCCAGCAGTCTCGGGACTAGCGGGGCGAACACCGGGGAGCTGTTTTTT
V: TRBV6-1
J: TRBJ2-2
D: TRBD2
size: .

CDR3: CASSTGQGARGNQPQHF
DNA: TGTGCCAGCAGCACAGGACAGGGGGCGCGGGGCAATCAGCCCCAGCATTTT
V: TRBV7-3
J: TRBJ1-5
D: TRBD1
size: .

CDR3: CASSLVASGSYEQYF
DNA: TGTGCCAGCAGCTTAGTGGCTAGCGGGAGCTACGAGCAGTACTTC
V: TRBV7-9
J: TRBJ2-7
D: TRBD2
size: .

CDR3: CASSLAGTGGEQYF
DNA: TGTGCCAGCAGCTTAGCTGGGACAGGTGGGGAGCAGTACTTC
V: TRBV7-9
J: TRBJ2-7
D: TRBD1
size: few

CDR3: CATSRNWGQGANVLTF
DNA: TGTGCCACCAGCAGGAATTGGGGACAGGGGGCCAACGTCCTGACTTTC
V: TRBV15
J: TRBJ2-6
D: TRBD1
size: .

CDR3: CASSNLDRPYEQYF
DNA: TGTGCCAGTAGTAATCTGGACAGACCCTACGAGCAGTACTTC
V: TRBV19
J: TRBJ2-7
D: .
size: few

CDR3: CSVEAKKGTIYGYTF
DNA: TGCAGCGTTGAAGCGAAAAAGGGTACCATCTATGGCTACACCTTC
V: TRBV29-1
J: TRBJ1-2
D: .
size: .

CDR3: CSVDPRGKTEAFF
DNA: TGCAGCGTTGACCCCAGGGGGAAAACTGAAGCTTTCTTT
V: TRBV29-1
J: TRBJ1-1
D: TRBD1
size: .

CDR3: CASSLLDFYANTGELFF
DNA: TGTGCCAGCAGTTTATTAGACTTCTACGCGAACACCGGGGAGCTGTTTTTT
V: TRBV25-1
J: TRBJ2-2
D: .
size: .

CDR3: CASSFALGQPQHF
DNA: TGTGCCAGCAGTTTTGCCCTAGGTCAGCCCCAGCATTTT
V: TRBV2
J: TRBJ1-5
D: .
size: .

CDR3: CTSRGEEGPEETQYF
DNA: TGTACCAGCAGAGGGGAGGAGGGTCCAGAAGAGACCCAGTACTTC
V: TRBV2
J: TRBJ2-5
D: .
size: once

CDR3: CASSPGTGMNLPLHF
DNA: TGTGCCAGCAGCCCCGGGACAGGGATGAATTTACCCCTCCACTTT
V: TRBV9
J: TRBJ1-6
D: TRBD1
size: .

CDR3: CSAREQTRSYEQYF
DNA: TGCAGTGCTAGAGAGCAAACCCGCTCCTACGAGCAGTACTTC
V: TRBV20-1
J: TRBJ2-7
D: .
size: .

CDR3: CASSGGTMRNTEAFF
DNA: TGCGCCAGCAGCGGGGGGACGATGAGGAACACTGAAGCTTTCTTT
V: TRBV5-1
J: TRBJ1-1
D: .
size: many

CDR3: CATEGGPSTEAFF
DNA: TGTGCCACCGAGGGGGGGCCGAGCACTGAAGCTTTCTTT
V: TRBV24-1
J: TRBJ1-1
D: .
size: many

CDR3: CASSLRLGTASYEQYF
DNA: TGTGCCAGCAGCTTGAGGTTGGGGACGGCCTCCTACGAGCAGTACTTC
V: TRBV7-9
J: TRBJ2-7
D: .
size: many